These 13 T cell receptor beta chains were all obtained from the same sample, sequenced in a study of vaccination and CD4 T cells after COVID-19. Sequence data for DNA of cultured CD4+ T cells were generated by the Oncomine TCR Beta short-read assay. Using its own MiXCR run on the PCR reads, TCRdb lists one record per CDR3 protein. The sample consists of some 11,000 distinct CDR3 sequences, around 77% of them appearing once. Antigens of these TCRs are unknown. Documented treatment: roughly 10-day PBMC culture with coronavirus spike peptide pools or control peptides (ViraFEST assay). Sequenced: CD4+ T cells from blood, cultured in vitro. The receptors were gathered from a human donor who had recovered from COVID-19.

This clonotype is a singleton in its sample. V usage is TRBV19 and J usage is TRBJ1-2, with D perhaps TRBD1 (5 bases). Trimming pared 3 bases from V and 2 bases from J, leaving 16 bases between. Germline values: CDR1 LNHDA, CDR2 SQIVND (reference sequence). The CDR3 sequence is 16 residues long. CDR3 loop: CASSISGGRLNYGYTF. The CDR3 region has the DNA TGTGCCAGTAGTATCAGCGGGGGACGGCTAAACTATGGCTACACCTTC. The variable domain in full, completed from reference TRBV19 and TRBJ1-2, reads DGGITQSPKYLFRKEGQNVTLSCEQNLNHDAMYWYRQDPGQGLRLIYYSQIVNDFQKGDIAEGYSVSREKKESFPLTVTSAQKNPTAFYLCASSISGGRLNYGYTFGSGTRLTVV.

The chain couples TRBV20-1 to TRBJ2-7, with 7 nucleotides matching TRBD1. This CDR3 spans 14 amino acids. J gave up 3 bases and V 6 bases, and 11 bases lay outside the gene matches. Germline V CDR1 and CDR2: DFQATT, SNEGSKA (reference sequence). CDR3 in amino acids: CSAQRQGRYYEQYF. DNA for the CDR3: TGCAGTGCCCAGAGACAGGGACGTTACTACGAGCAGTACTTC.

This clonotype rates as large. The chain combines TRBV30 with TRBJ1-5; TRBD1 agrees at 7 bases. The CDR3 is 17 residues long. V trimming: 0 bases; J trimming: 1 base; junction bases outside the gene matches: 9. In germline, CDR1 is GTSNPN, CDR2 SVGIG (reference sequence). This CDR3 reads CAWSVSIGGLSNQPQHF. Here the CDR3 DNA reads TGTGCCTGGAGTGTTAGTATAGGGGGCTTGAGCAATCAGCCCCAGCATTTT.

This chain links TRBV7-2 with TRBJ1-3, with TRBD1 matching over 7 bases. Germline V lookup: CDR1 SGHTA, CDR2 FQGNSA. V was pared by 5 bases and J by 3 bases, with 7 bases of the junction left unmatched. CDR3 size: 15 residues. DNA for the CDR3: TGTGCCAGCAGCGGGCGACAGGGAGGTGGAAACACCATATATTTT. Encoded protein: CASSGRQGGGNTIYF. The full variable domain, completed using reference TRBV7-2 and TRBJ1-3, is GAGVSQSPSNKVTEKGKDVELRCDPISGHTALYWYRQSLGQGLEFLIYFQGNSAPDKSGLPSDRFSAERTGGSVSTLTIQRTQQEDSAVYLCASSGRQGGGNTIYFGEGSWLTVV.

This clonotype was counted a single time. The chain links TRBV7-2 to TRBJ1-5, with D hard to call. The V end was cut by 5 bases, the J end by 11 bases, with 16 bases between. Per germline, CDR1 SGHTA and CDR2 FQGNSA. The CDR3 has 13 amino acids. CDR3 sequence: CASSPNQNAAQHF. The DNA for the CDR3 is TGTGCCAGCAGCCCTAACCAAAATGCAGCCCAGCATTTT.

The chain carries TRBV20-1 and TRBJ2-1; 7 bases are a match to TRBD2. This CDR3 contains 11 residues. J lost 13 bases, V lost 5 bases, and 8 bases had no gene match. Germline CDR1 is DFQATT and CDR2 is SNEGSKA (reference sequence). CDR3 bases: TGCAGTGCTCCCCCGACTAGCACACAGTTCTTC. Its translation: CSAPPTSTQFF.

CDR3 protein: CASSLLQGLGYTF. The CDR3 DNA sequence: TGTGCCAGCAGCTTGCTGCAGGGTTTAGGCTACACCTTC. The chain has TRBV25-1 and TRBJ1-2; D might be TRBD1 (5 bases). Germline V gene data show CDR1 as MGHDK and CDR2 as SYGVNS. This CDR3 region has 13 residues. V shed 6 bases and J shed 8 bases, with 16 bases lying between them.

The chain combines TRBV29-1 with TRBJ1-2; a possible D gene is TRBD1 (5 bases). Per germline, CDR1 SQVTM and CDR2 ANQGSEA. V was clipped by 7 bases and J by 7 bases, with 16 bases between them. The CDR3 sequence is 12 residues long. The CDR3, as DNA: TGCAGCGGGAAATGGGGGGATCGTGGCTACACCTTC. It codes for CSGKWGDRGYTF. Together with reference TRBV29-1 and TRBJ1-2, the CDR3 gives the full variable domain: SAVISQKPSRDICQRGTSLTIQCQVDSQVTMMFWYRQQPGQSLTLIATANQGSEATYESGFVIDKFPISRPNLTFSTLTVSNMSPEDSSIYLCSGKWGDRGYTFGSGTRLTVV.

The gene calls are TRBV7-6 and TRBJ1-1; 9 positions agree with TRBD1. There are 15 residues in the CDR3. V gave up 4 bases and J gave up 6 bases; unmatched junction bases: 9. CDR1 and CDR2 (germline): SGHVS, FNYEAQ. CDR3 in amino acids: CASSSWGQGEAEAFF. In DNA form, the CDR3 reads TGTGCCAGCAGCTCGTGGGGACAGGGTGAGGCTGAAGCTTTCTTT.

The chain uses TRBV24-1 and TRBJ1-2; 7 nucleotides line up with TRBD1. Trimming removed 3 bases from V and 5 bases from J; junction bases left unmatched: 2. There are 13 residues in the CDR3. Germline assignment: CDR1 KGHDR and CDR2 SFDVKD. As DNA, the CDR3 is TGTGCCACCAGTGATCTGACAGGGTATGGCTACACCTTC. Translating it yields CATSDLTGYGYTF.

This chain links TRBV7-2 with TRBJ1-5, with 7 bases aligning to TRBD1. V shed 6 bases, J shed 9 bases, and the junction held 8 bases outside the gene matches. CDR3 length: 13 amino acids. Germline CDR1 is SGHTA and CDR2 is FQGNSA. In DNA, the CDR3 is TGTGCCAGCAGAGATACAGGGGTAGGGCCCCAGCATTTT. Amino acids: CASRDTGVGPQHF.

The chain carries TRBV24-1 and TRBJ1-2; 7 bases map to TRBD1. There are 15 residues in the CDR3. Germline V gene sequence: CDR1 KGHDR, CDR2 SFDVKD. Trimming removed 3 bases from V and 7 bases from J; junction bases left unmatched: 10. The CDR3 here is CATSDPLTGPRGYTF. CDR3 nucleotides: TGTGCCACCAGTGATCCCCTGACAGGGCCTCGTGGCTACACCTTC.

The chain has TRBV24-1 and TRBJ1-2; the D gene is possibly TRBD1 (6 bases). Per germline, CDR1 KGHDR and CDR2 SFDVKD. The ends were cut back, 5 bases at V and 6 bases at J, with 30 bases in the middle. The CDR3 contains 19 residues. The CDR3 is CATSAAGQLIDPTGNGYTF. The CDR3 DNA reads TGTGCCACCAGTGCCGCCGGACAGCTTATAGACCCGACGGGAAATGGCTACACCTTC.